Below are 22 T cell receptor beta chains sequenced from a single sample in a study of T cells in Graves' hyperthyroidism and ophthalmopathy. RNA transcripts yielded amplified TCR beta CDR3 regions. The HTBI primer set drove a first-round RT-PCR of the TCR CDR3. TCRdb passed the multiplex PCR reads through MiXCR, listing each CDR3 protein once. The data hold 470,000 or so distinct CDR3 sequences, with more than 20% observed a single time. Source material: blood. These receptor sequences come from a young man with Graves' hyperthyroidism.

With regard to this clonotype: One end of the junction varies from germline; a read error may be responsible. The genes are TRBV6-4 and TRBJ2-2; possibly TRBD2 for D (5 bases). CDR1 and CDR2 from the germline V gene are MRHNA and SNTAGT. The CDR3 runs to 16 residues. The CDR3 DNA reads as TGTGCCAGCAGTGACGGGATTATCATGTACACCGGGGAGCTGTGTTTT. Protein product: CASSDGIIMYTGELCF.

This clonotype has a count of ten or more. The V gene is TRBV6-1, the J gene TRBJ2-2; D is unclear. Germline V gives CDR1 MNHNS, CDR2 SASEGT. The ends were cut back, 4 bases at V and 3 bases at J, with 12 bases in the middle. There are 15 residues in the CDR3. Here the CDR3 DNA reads TGTGCCAGCAGTGCTACGGGTTTGGACACCGGGGAGCTGTTTTTT. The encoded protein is CASSATGLDTGELFF.

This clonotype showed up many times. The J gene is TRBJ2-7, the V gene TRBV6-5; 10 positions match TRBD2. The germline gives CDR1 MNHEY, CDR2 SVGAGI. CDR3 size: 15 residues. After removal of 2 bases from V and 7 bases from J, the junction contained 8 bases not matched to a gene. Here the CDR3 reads CASSYVGLAAYEQYF. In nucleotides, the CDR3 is TGTGCCAGCAGTTACGTAGGACTAGCGGCGTATGAGCAGTACTTC.

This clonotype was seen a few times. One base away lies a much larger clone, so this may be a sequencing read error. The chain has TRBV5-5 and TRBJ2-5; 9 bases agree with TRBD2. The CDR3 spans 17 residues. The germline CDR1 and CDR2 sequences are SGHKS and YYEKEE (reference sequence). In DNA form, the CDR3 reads TGTGCCAGCAGCCCCACCACTCTAGCGGGGTACCAAGAGACCCGGTACTTC. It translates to CASSPTTLAGYQETRYF.

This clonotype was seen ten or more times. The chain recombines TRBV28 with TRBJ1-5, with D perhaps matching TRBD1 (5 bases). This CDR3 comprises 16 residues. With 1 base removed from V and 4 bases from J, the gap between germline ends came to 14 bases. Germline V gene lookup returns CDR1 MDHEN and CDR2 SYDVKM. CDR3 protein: CASSLYGGMGNQPQHF. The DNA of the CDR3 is TGTGCCAGCAGTTTATACGGGGGAATGGGGAATCAGCCCCAGCATTTT.

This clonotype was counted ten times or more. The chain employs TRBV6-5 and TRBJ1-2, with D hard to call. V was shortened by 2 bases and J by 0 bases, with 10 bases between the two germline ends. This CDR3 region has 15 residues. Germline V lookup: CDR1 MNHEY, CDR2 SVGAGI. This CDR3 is CASSYRHRTNYGYTF. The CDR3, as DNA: TGTGCCAGCAGTTACCGACATCGGACTAACTATGGCTACACCTTC.

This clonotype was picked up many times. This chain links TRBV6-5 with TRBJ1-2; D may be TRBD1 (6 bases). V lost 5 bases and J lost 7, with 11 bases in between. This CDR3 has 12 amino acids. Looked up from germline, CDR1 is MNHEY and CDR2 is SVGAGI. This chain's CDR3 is CASSRDKLGYTF. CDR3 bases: TGTGCCAGCAGTCGGGACAAGCTTGGCTACACCTTC.

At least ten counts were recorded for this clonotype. CDR3 sequence (DNA): TGCAGCGCCCTATCAGGGGGGAACACTGAAGCTTTCTTT. Translation gives CSALSGGNTEAFF. The chain employs TRBV29-1 and TRBJ1-1; 7 positions agree with TRBD1. Germline CDR1 SQVTM, CDR2 ANQGSEA. V lost 7 bases and J lost 1; bases outside the gene matches: 6. This CDR3 spans 13 amino acids.

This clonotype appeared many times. CDR3 residues: CASSMGTGTTYEQYF. Here the CDR3 DNA reads TGTGCCAGTAGTATGGGGACAGGAACTACCTACGAGCAGTACTTC. The rearrangement links TRBV19 to TRBJ2-7, with TRBD1 matching over 8 bases. From germline, CDR1 is LNHDA and CDR2 SQIVND (reference sequence). V lost 3 bases and J lost 2; bases outside the gene matches: 6. This CDR3 contains 15 residues.

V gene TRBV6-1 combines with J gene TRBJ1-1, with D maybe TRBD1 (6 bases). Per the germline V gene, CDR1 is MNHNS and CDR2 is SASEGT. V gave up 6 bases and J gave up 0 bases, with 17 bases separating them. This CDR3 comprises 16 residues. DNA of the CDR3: TGTGCCAGCAGACCATTCGGGGGCAGTATGAACACTGAAGCTTTCTTT. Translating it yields CASRPFGGSMNTEAFF.

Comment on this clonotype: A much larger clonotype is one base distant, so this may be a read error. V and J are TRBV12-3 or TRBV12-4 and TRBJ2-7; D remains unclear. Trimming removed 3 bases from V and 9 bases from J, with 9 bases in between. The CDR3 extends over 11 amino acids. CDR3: CASSFRGMQYF. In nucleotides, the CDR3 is TGTGCCAGCAGTTTCAGAGGCATGCAGTACTTC.

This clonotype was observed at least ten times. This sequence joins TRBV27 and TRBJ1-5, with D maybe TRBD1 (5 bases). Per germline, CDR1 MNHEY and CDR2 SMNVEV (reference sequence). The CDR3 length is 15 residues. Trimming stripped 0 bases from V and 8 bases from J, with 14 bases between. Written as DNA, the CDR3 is TGTGCCAGCAGTTTATCCTCTTGGGGGGGTGAGCCCCAGCATTTT. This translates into CASSLSSWGGEPQHF.

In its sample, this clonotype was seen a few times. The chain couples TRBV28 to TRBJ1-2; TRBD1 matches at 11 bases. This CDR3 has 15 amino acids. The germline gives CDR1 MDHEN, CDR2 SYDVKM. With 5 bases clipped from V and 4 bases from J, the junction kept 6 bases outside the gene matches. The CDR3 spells CASSTWTGGGYGYTF. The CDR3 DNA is TGTGCCAGCAGTACCTGGACAGGGGGCGGCTATGGCTACACCTTC.

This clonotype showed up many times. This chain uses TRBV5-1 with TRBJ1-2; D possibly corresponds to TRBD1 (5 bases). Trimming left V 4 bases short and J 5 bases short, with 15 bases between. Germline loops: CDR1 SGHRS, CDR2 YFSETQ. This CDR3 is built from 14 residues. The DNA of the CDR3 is TGCGCCAGCAGCCCCCGGGAGGGGAGATATGGCTACACCTTC. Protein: CASSPREGRYGYTF.

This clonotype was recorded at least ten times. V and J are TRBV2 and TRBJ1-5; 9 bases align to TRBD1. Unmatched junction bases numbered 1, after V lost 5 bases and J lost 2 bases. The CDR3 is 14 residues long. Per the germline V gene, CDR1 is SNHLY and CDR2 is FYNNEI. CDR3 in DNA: TGTGCCAGCAGTCGGGACAGGGGCAATCAGCCCCAGCATTTT. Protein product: CASSRDRGNQPQHF.

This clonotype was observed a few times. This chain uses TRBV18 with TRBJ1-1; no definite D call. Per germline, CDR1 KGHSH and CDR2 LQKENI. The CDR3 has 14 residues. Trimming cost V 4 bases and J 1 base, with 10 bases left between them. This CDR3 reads CASSLNHPNTEAFF. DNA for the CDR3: TGTGCCAGCTCACTTAACCATCCGAACACTGAAGCTTTCTTT.

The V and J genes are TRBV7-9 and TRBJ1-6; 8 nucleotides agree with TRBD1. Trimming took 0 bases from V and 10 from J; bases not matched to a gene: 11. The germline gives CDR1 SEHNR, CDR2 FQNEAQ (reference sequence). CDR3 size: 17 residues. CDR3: CASSLAFSGTGLSPLHF. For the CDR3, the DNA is TGTGCCAGCAGCTTAGCTTTTAGCGGGACAGGCCTCTCACCCCTCCACTTT.

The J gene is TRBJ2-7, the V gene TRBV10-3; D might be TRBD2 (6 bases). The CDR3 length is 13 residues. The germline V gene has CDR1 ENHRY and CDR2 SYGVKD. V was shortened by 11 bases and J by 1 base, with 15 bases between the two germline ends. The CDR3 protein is CAARVGGSYEQYF. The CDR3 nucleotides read TGTGCCGCCCGAGTCGGGGGATCCTACGAGCAGTACTTC.

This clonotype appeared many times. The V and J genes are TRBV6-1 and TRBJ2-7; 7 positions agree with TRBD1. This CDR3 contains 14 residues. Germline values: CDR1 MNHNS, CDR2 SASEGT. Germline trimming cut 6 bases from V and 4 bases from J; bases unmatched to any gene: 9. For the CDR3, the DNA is TGTGCCAGCAGACGACAGGGATTGGCGTACGAGCAGTACTTC. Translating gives CASRRQGLAYEQYF.

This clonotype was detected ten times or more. CDR3 DNA sequence: TGTGCCAGCGGTAGACGCCCGAACACCGGGGAGCTGTTTTTT. This codes for CASGRRPNTGELFF. This sequence joins TRBV12-3 or TRBV12-4 and TRBJ2-2; D gene unclear. This CDR3 spans 14 amino acids. V gave up 8 bases and J gave up 0 bases, with 10 bases separating them.

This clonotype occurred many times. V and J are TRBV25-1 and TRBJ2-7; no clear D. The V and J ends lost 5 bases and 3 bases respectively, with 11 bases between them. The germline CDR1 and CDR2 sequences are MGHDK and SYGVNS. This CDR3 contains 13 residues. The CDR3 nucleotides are TGTGCCAGCAGTTCACCGACTGTCTACGAGCAGTACTTC. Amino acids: CASSSPTVYEQYF.

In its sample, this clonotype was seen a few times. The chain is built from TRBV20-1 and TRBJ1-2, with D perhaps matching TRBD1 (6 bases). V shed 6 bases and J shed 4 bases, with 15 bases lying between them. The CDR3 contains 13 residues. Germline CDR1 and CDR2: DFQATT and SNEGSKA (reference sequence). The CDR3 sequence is CSATGTTGYGYTF. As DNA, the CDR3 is TGCAGTGCCACCGGGACAACGGGCTATGGCTACACCTTC.